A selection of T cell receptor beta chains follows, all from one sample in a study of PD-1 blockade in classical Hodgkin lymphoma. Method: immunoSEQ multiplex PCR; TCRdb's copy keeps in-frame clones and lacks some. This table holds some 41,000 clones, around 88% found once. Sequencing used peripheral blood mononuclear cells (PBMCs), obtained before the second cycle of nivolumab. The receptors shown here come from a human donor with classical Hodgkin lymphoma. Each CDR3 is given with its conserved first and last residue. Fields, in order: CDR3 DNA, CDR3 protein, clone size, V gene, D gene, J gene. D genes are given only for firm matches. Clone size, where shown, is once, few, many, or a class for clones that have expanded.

TGCAGTGCTCGGGACGGATACGAGCAGTACTTC CSARDGYEQYF . TRBV20-1 . TRBJ2-7
TGTGCCAGCAGACTCGGACAGATTAATCAGCCCCAGCATTTT CASRLGQINQPQHF . TRBV28 . TRBJ1-5
TGCGCCAGCAGCCCCCGGACTAGCTTAGCCGGGGAGCTGTTTTTT CASSPRTSLAGELFF . TRBV4-1 TRBD2 TRBJ2-2
TGTGCCAGTAGTCAAAGACAGGGAAGAGGGACTGAAGCTTTCTTT CASSQRQGRGTEAFF . TRBV19 TRBD1 TRBJ1-1
TGCAGCGTTGTTGGGACTTACACTAGCACAGATACGCAGTATTTT CSVVGTYTSTDTQYF . TRBV29-1 . TRBJ2-3
TGTGCCAGCAGCCACAAGGCCCTGGATGAGCAGTTCTTC CASSHKALDEQFF few TRBV5-4 . TRBJ2-1
TGCGCCAGCAGCTTGGGTGGGACAGGGGATTATGGCTACACCTTC CASSLGGTGDYGYTF . TRBV5-1 TRBD1 TRBJ1-2
TGTGCCAGCAGTTATCGGACAGGGGTTCCTAATGAAAAACTGTTTTTT CASSYRTGVPNEKLFF . TRBV6-5 TRBD1 TRBJ1-4
TGTGCCAGCAGCGAAAGGACAGCCTATGTCTTCTACACCTTC CASSERTAYVFYTF . TRBV5-4 . TRBJ1-2
TGTGCCAGCGGAGGGAACGCCTACGAGCAGTACTTC CASGGNAYEQYF . TRBV2 . TRBJ2-7
TGCGCCAGCAGCCAAGGGTCCTCAGGGTCCGCGGGAGCTTTCTTT CASSQGSSGSAGAFF . TRBV4-1 . TRBJ1-1
TGTGCCAGCAGCAATGGACAGGCGGGGTCACCCCTCCACTTT CASSNGQAGSPLHF . TRBV7-9 TRBD1 TRBJ1-6
TGTGCCAGCAGCCGGACAGGGTTGTGGGGAAACACCATATATTTT CASSRTGLWGNTIYF . TRBV6-1 TRBD1 TRBJ1-3
TGTGCCAGCACGGGAGACAGGAATCAGCCCCAGCATTTT CASTGDRNQPQHF . TRBV6-1 . TRBJ1-5
TGTGCCAGCAGTTACTCCGGACCGTCGTTCTATGGCTACACCTTC CASSYSGPSFYGYTF . TRBV6-5 . TRBJ1-2
TGCGCCAGCAGCCAAGAAAGTTTTTGGCAGGGGGGCACTGAAGCTTTCTTT CASSQESFWQGGTEAFF . TRBV4-1 TRBD1 TRBJ1-1
TGTGCCAGCAGGGACTCTACCAAGACTGAAGCTTTCTTT CASRDSTKTEAFF . TRBV2 . TRBJ1-1
TGTGCCAGCAGCAAAGTGGCCAGCGAGAACACTGAAGCTTTCTTT CASSKVASENTEAFF few TRBV21-1 . TRBJ1-1
TGCGCCAGCAGTGACCTAGCGGGAGTGCTGTTCTTC CASSDLAGVLFF . TRBV10-2 TRBD2 TRBJ2-1
TGTGCCAGCAGCCAAACTAGGTATCAGCCCCAGCATTTT CASSQTRYQPQHF . TRBV7-2 . TRBJ1-5
TGTGCCAGCAGCCACGGGGTAGCCAAAAACATTCAGTACTTC CASSHGVAKNIQYF . TRBV7-2 . TRBJ2-4
TGCGCCAGCAGCTTGTTAAACAGGGCGAACACTGAAGCTTTCTTT CASSLLNRANTEAFF . TRBV5-1 . TRBJ1-1
TGCGCCAGCAGCCAAGGATCGGACCAGGTGTTTATAGCCTACGAGCAGTACTTC CASSQGSDQVFIAYEQYF . TRBV4-1 . TRBJ2-7
TGTGCCATCAGTGAGGATGACAACACAGATACGCAGTATTTT CAISEDDNTDTQYF . TRBV10-3 . TRBJ2-3
TGTGCCAGTAGTCCTAGCTACAATGAGCAGTTCTTC CASSPSYNEQFF few TRBV19 . TRBJ2-1
TGTGCCAGCAGTTACCCGATGGGAGGTACTGGAAACACCATATATTTT CASSYPMGGTGNTIYF . TRBV6-6 . TRBJ1-3
TGTGCCAGTTCCCTGGGGGGTAAGCGTGGCTACACCTTC CASSLGGKRGYTF . TRBV19 . TRBJ1-2
TGTGCCAGCAGCCGATCCGGGACGGGAGCCTACGAGCAGTACTTC CASSRSGTGAYEQYF . TRBV28 . TRBJ2-7
TGTGCCAGCAGCTTGGTATTCCCAGACTCTTCATATTGGTATTTT CASSLVFPDSSYWYF . TRBV5-6 . TRBJ2-3
TGCGCCAGCAGTGAGAGCCCGGGCAAAAACATTCAGTACTTC CASSESPGKNIQYF few TRBV10-1 . TRBJ2-4
TGTGCCAGCAGTGAAGGGAGCGGGAGCTGGTATACGCAGTATTTT CASSEGSGSWYTQYF few TRBV6-4 TRBD2 TRBJ2-3
TGCGCCAGCAGTGAGTGGCCTGGGGGACAGAGCTCCTACGAGCAGTACTTC CASSEWPGGQSSYEQYF . TRBV10-1 TRBD1 TRBJ2-7
TGCGCCAGCAGCGCGGGACTAGCGGTCTACACAGATACGCAGTATTTT CASSAGLAVYTDTQYF . TRBV5-1 TRBD2 TRBJ2-3
TGTGCCTGGAGCGGGGAGAACTATGGCTACACCTTC CAWSGENYGYTF . TRBV30 . TRBJ1-2
TGTGCCACCAGCAGAGAGGACGTGGGGGGAGAGACCCAGTACTTC CATSREDVGGETQYF . TRBV15 . TRBJ2-5
TGTGCCAGTAGTATAGAACTGGGGACAGGGTTTTTCGGCGAGCAGTACTTC CASSIELGTGFFGEQYF . TRBV19 TRBD1 TRBJ2-7
TGTGCCAGCAGCCCACACGGGACAGGGGACGGCACAGATACGCAGTATTTT CASSPHGTGDGTDTQYF . TRBV7-8 TRBD1 TRBJ2-3
TGTGCCAGCAGCTCATCTAGGGGTTCCTATGGCTACACCTTC CASSSSRGSYGYTF . TRBV5-6 . TRBJ1-2
TGTGCCAGCAGTGGGGACCCCAGGGACGAGCAGTTCTTC CASSGDPRDEQFF . TRBV6-1 . TRBJ2-1
TGTGCCAGCTCACCTTACAGGAATGGCTACACCTTC CASSPYRNGYTF . TRBV18 . TRBJ1-2
TGTGCCAGCAGCTTAGTAGTCTGGGATGGCTACACCTTC CASSLVVWDGYTF . TRBV7-9 . TRBJ1-2
TGTGCCAGCAACACCCCTAGCGGGAGGGCCTACAATGAGCAGTTCTTC CASNTPSGRAYNEQFF . TRBV2 TRBD2 TRBJ2-1
TGTGCCAGCAGTTACAGGGACAGGGTTTACAATGAGCAGTTCTTC CASSYRDRVYNEQFF . TRBV6-5 TRBD1 TRBJ2-1
TGTGCCTGGGGAGGAGAGCCAGATACGCAGTATTTT CAWGGEPDTQYF . TRBV30 . TRBJ2-3
TGTGCCAGTAGTATGCAGGGACCTAATGAAAAACTGTTTTTT CASSMQGPNEKLFF . TRBV19 . TRBJ1-4
TGTGCCAGCAGCTTGGTGCCTAGCGGGGGCGAGCAGTACTTC CASSLVPSGGEQYF . TRBV5-6 TRBD2 TRBJ2-7
TGCAGCGTCCAGGGAACCACTATAACGAACACTGAAGCTTTCTTT CSVQGTTITNTEAFF . TRBV29-1 . TRBJ1-1
TGTGCCAGCAGTTTAGGGCCTAGCGGGACTCGCAGCACAGATACGCAGTATTTT CASSLGPSGTRSTDTQYF once TRBV28 TRBD2 TRBJ2-3
TGTGCCAGGGGGGGTGGAGGACCCTACTCTGGAAACACCATATATTTT CARGGGGPYSGNTIYF . TRBV5-4 . TRBJ1-3
TGTGCCAGCAGCTTACTACAGGGGGCAGCTTTCTTT CASSLLQGAAFF . TRBV5-8 TRBD1 TRBJ1-1
TGTGCCTGGAGGAACCTGTGGGAGACCCAGTACTTC CAWRNLWETQYF . TRBV30 . TRBJ2-5
TGCGCCAGCTCCTTTTCAGGGGGGGGCTACGAGCAGTACTTC CASSFSGGGYEQYF . TRBV10-2 . TRBJ2-7
TGTGCCAGCAGTGTGGACAGGGCCCTTTACAATGAGCAGTTCTTC CASSVDRALYNEQFF . TRBV2 TRBD1 TRBJ2-1
TGTGCCAGCAAGTTTCTCGGTGGGCTAGAGACCCAGTACTTC CASKFLGGLETQYF . TRBV27 . TRBJ2-5